What follows is one T cell receptor beta chain and its context. Its antigen is still unknown. The junction departs from the called germline gene at one end, perhaps through a read error. 60 Vbeta and 13 Jbeta primers were used in PCR. The authors' processing: A later analysis tallied 87 million or so unique TCR beta chains, 9.5 million to 14 million of them shared. Libraries were prepared by immunoSEQ multiplex PCR; TCRdb keeps only in-frame clonotypes and omits some of them. Clonal size and the V and J genes are those of that table, whereas D and trimming came from the DNA. The specimen's table records about 90,000 clones. The data stem from a study of cytomegalovirus exposure and HLA in healthy donors. The CDR3 is 13 amino acids. CDR1 SSHAT and CDR2 FNYEAQ come from the germline V gene (reference sequence). Whole-study findings and limits: Reported results showed that the classifier diagnosed cytomegalovirus status with high specificity and sensitivity. There were reportedly fewer N-insertions in an Asian-associated ancestry cluster than the approximately 600-donor mean, in a later analysis. Most subjects had HLA-A and HLA-B alleles reportedly predicted accurately by TCR beta sequences.

The V and J genes are TRBV7-7 and TRBJ2-5, with TRBD2 matching over 8 bases. Sequences were obtained from PBMCs. This TCR was sampled from a woman aged 25-40 years in good health and CMV-seronegative. The CDR3 DNA is TGTGCTAGCAGCTCTAGCGGGCGGGGGACCCAGTACTTC. It translates to CASSSSGRGTQYF.